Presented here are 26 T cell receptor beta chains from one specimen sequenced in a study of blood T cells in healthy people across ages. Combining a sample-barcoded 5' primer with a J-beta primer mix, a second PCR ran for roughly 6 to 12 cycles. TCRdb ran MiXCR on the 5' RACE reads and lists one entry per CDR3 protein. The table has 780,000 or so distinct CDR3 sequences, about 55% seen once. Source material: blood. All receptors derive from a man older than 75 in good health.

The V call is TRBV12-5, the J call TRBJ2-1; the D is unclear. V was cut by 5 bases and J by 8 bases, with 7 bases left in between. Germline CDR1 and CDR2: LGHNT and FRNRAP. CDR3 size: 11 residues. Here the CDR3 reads CASGLFYEQFF. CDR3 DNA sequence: TGTGCTAGTGGTCTCTTCTATGAGCAGTTCTTC.

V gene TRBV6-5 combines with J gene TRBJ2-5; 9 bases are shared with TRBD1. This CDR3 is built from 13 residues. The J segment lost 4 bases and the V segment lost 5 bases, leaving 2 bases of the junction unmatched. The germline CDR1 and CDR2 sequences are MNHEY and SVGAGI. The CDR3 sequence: CASSDRGSETQYF. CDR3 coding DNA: TGTGCCAGCAGTGACAGGGGGTCAGAGACCCAGTACTTC.

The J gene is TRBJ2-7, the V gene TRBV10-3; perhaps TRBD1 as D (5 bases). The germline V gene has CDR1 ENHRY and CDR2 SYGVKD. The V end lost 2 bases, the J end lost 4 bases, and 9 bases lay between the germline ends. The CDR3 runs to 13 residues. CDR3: CAISERDSYEQYF. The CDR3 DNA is TGTGCCATCAGTGAGCGAGACAGTTACGAGCAGTACTTC.

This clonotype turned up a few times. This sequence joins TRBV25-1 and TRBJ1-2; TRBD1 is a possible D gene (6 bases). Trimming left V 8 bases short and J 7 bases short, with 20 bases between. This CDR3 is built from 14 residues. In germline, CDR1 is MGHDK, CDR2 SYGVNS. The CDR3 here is CASGLRDNSRGYTF. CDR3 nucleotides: TGTGCCAGCGGGCTCCGGGACAACAGCCGTGGCTACACCTTC.

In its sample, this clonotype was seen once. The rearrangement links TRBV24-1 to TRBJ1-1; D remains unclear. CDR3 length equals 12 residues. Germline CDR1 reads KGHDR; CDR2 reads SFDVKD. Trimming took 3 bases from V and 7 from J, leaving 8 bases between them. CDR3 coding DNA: TGTGCCACCAGTGATCCGGCCAGTGAAGCTTTCTTT. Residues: CATSDPASEAFF.

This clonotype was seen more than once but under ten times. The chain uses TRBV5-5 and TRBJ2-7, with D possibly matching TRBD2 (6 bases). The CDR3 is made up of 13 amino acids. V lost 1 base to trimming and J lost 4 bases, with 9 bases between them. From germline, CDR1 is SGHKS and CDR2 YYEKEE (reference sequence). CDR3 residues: CASSLPGVYEQYF. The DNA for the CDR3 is TGTGCCAGCAGCTTGCCGGGAGTTTACGAGCAGTACTTC.

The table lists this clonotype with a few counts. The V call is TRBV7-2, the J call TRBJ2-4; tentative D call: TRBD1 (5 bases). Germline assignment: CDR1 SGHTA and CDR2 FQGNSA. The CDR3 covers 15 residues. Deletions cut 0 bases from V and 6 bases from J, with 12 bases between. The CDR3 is CASSLAKGLGNIQYF. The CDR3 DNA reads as TGTGCCAGCAGCTTAGCGAAGGGGCTGGGAAACATTCAGTACTTC.

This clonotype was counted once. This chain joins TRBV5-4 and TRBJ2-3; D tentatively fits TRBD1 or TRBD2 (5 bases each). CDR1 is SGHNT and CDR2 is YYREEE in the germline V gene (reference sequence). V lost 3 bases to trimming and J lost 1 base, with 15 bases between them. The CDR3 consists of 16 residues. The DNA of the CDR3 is TGTGCCAGCAGCTCCGGGACCCCAAGGGGCACAGATACGCAGTATTTT. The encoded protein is CASSSGTPRGTDTQYF.

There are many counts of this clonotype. CDR3 loop: CASSSQWGGGYAYF. CDR3 DNA sequence: TGTGCCAGCAGCTCTCAATGGGGCGGGGGATACGCGTATTTT. This sequence joins TRBV7-9 and TRBJ2-3; TRBD2 aligns across 7 bases. Germline-derived CDR1 and CDR2 are SEHNR and FQNEAQ (reference sequence). The V and J ends lost 4 bases and 14 bases, in that order; junction bases with no gene match: 15. CDR3 length: 14 amino acids.

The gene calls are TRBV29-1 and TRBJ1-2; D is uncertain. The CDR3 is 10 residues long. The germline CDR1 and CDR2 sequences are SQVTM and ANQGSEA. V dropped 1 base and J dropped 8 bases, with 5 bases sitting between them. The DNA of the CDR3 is TGCAGCGTTGAAGTAGGGGGCTACACCTTC. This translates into CSVEVGGYTF.

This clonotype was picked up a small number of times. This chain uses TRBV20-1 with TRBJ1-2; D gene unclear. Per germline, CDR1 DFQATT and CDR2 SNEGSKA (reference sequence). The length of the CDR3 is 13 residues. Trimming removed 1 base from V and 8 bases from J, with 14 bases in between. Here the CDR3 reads CSARVPGEGGYTF. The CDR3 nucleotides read TGCAGTGCTAGAGTCCCAGGTGAAGGAGGCTACACCTTC.

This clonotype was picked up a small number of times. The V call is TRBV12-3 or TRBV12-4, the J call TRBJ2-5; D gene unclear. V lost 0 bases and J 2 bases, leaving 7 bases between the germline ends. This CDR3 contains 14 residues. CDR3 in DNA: TGTGCCAGCAGTTTAGCTCTAATGCAAGAGACCCAGTACTTC. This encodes CASSLALMQETQYF.

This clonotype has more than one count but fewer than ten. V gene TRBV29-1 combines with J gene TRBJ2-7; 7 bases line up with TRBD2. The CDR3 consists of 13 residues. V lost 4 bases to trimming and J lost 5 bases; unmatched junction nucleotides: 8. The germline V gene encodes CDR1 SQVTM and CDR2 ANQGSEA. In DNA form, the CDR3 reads TGCAGCGTTGCGGGGGGAGGGGAGGACGAGCAGTACTTC. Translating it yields CSVAGGGEDEQYF.

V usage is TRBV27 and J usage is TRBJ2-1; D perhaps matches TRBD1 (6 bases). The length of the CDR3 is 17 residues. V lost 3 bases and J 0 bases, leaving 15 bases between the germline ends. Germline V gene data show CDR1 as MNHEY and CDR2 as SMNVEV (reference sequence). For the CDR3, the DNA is TGTGCCAGCAGTTTGTCGGACAGTCCGAGCTCCTACAATGAGCAGTTCTTC. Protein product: CASSLSDSPSSYNEQFF.

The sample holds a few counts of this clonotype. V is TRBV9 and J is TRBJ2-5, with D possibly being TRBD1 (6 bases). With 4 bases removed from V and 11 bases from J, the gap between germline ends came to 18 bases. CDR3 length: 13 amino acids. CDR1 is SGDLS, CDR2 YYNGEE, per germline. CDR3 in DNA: TGTGCCAGCAGCCCCCGCTCGAAGGGGGAGCAGTACTTC. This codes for CASSPRSKGEQYF.

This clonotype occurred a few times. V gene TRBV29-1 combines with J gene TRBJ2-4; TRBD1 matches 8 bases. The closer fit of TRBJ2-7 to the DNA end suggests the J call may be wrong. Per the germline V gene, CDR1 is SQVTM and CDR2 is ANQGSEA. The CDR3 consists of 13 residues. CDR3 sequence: CSATDRAAYEQYF. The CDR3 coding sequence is TGCAGCGCTACGGACAGGGCCGCCTACGAGCAGTACTTC.

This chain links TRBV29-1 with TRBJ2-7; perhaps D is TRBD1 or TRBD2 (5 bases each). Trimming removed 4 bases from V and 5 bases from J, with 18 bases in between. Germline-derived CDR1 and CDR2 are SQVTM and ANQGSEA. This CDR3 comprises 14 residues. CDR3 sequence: CSVGDYGAPDEQYF. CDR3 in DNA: TGCAGCGTTGGGGATTACGGGGCTCCAGACGAGCAGTACTTC.

The CDR3 nucleotides are TGTGCCAGCAGCTTACGGGACAGGGGGCGAAATGGGGCCAACGTCCTGACTTTC. It is translated as CASSLRDRGRNGANVLTF. The rearrangement joins TRBV7-9 to TRBJ2-6, with TRBD1 matching over 12 bases. The CDR3 sequence is 18 residues long. CDR1 and CDR2 from the germline V gene are SEHNR and FQNEAQ (reference sequence). Trimming removed 2 bases from V and 3 bases from J; junction bases left unmatched: 5.

CDR3 DNA: TGCGCCAGCAGCTTGATCGCGGGAGGAGCCAAAAACATTCAGTACTTC. Its translation is CASSLIAGGAKNIQYF. This sequence joins TRBV5-1 and TRBJ2-4; 8 bases agree with TRBD2. This CDR3 has 16 amino acids. After removal of 1 base from V and 0 bases from J, the junction contained 3 bases not matched to a gene. The V gene's germline CDR1 is SGHRS and CDR2 YFSETQ. Supplemented by reference TRBV5-1 and TRBJ2-4, the full variable domain reads KAGVTQTPRYLIKTRGQQVTLSCSPISGHRSVSWYQQTPGQGLQFLFEYFSETQRNKGNFPGRFSGRQFSNSRSEMNVSTLELGDSALYLCASSLIAGGAKNIQYFGAGTRLSVL.

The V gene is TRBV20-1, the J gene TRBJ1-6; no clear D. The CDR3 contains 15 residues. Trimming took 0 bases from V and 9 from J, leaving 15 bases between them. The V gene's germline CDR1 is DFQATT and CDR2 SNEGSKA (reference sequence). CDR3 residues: CSARDHREGGSPLHF. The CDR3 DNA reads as TGCAGTGCTAGAGATCATCGGGAAGGCGGTTCACCCCTCCACTTT.

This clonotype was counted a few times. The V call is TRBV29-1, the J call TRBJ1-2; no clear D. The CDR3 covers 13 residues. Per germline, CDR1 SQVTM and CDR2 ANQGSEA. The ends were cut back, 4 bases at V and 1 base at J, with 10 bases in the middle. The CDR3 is CSVVFAYNYGYTF. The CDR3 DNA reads TGCAGCGTTGTATTCGCCTATAACTATGGCTACACCTTC. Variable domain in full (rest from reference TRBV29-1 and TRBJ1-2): SAVISQKPSRDICQRGTSLTIQCQVDSQVTMMFWYRQQPGQSLTLIATANQGSEATYESGFVIDKFPISRPNLTFSTLTVSNMSPEDSSIYLCSVVFAYNYGYTFGSGTRLTVV.

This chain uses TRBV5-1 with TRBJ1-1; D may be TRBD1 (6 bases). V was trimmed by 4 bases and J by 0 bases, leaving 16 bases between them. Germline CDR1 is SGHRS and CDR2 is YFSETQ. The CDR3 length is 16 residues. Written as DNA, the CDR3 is TGCGCCAGCAGCACGACAGGTTCGAGTATGAACACTGAAGCTTTCTTT. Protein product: CASSTTGSSMNTEAFF.

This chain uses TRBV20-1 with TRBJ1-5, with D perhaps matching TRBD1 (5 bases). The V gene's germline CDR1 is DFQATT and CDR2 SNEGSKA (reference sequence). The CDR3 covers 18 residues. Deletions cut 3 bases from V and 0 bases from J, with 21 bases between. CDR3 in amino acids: CSASKSVVGHPSNQPQHF. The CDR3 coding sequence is TGCAGTGCTAGTAAATCGGTTGTCGGACACCCTAGCAATCAGCCCCAGCATTTT.

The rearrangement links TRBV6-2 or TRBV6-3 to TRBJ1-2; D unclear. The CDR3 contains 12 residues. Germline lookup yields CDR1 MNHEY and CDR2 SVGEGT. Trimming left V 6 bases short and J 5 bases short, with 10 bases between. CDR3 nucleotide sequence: TGTGCCAGCAGCCGAAGCTTTTATGGCTACACCTTC. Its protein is CASSRSFYGYTF.

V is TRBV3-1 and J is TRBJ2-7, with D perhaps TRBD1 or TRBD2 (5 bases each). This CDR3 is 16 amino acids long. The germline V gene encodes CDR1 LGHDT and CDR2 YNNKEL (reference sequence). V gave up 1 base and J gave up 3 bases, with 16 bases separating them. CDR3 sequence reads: CASSQAPRGSNYEQYF. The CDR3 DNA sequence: TGTGCCAGCAGCCAAGCGCCCCGGGGCAGTAACTACGAGCAGTACTTC.

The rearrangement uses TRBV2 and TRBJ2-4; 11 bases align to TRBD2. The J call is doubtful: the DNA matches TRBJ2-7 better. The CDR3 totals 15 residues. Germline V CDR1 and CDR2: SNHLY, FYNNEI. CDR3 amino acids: CASRGLAGGIYEQYF. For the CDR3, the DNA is TGTGCCAGCCGAGGGCTAGCGGGAGGAATCTACGAGCAGTACTTC.